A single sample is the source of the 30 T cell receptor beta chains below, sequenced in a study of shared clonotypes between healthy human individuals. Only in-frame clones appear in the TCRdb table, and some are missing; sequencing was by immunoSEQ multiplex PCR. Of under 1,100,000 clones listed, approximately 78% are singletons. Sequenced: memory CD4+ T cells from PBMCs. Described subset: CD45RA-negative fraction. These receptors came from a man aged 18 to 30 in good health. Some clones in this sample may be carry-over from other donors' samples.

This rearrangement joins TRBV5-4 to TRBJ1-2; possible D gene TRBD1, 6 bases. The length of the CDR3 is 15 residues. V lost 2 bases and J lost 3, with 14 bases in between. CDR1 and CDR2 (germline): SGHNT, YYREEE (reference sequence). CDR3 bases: TGTGCCAGCAGCTTTGGGGGGGCTGAGCACTATGGCTACACCTTC. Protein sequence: CASSFGGAEHYGYTF.

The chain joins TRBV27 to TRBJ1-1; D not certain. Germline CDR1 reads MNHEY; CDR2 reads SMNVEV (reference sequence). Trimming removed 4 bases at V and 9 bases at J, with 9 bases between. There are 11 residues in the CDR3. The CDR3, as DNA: TGTGCCAGCAGTTACAGATCAAAAGCTTTCTTT. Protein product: CASSYRSKAFF.

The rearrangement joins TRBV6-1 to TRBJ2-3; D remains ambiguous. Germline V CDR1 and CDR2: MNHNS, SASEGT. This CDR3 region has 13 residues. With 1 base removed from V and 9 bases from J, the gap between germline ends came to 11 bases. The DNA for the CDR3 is TGTGCCAGCAGTGAAGAGTGGAAGGAGACGCAGTATTTT. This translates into CASSEEWKETQYF.

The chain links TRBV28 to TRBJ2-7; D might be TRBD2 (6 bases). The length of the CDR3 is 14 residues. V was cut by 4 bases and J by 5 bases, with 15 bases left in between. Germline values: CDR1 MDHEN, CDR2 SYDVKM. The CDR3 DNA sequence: TGTGCCAGCAGTTCCGCGGGACTCGGAGACGAGCAGTACTTC. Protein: CASSSAGLGDEQYF.

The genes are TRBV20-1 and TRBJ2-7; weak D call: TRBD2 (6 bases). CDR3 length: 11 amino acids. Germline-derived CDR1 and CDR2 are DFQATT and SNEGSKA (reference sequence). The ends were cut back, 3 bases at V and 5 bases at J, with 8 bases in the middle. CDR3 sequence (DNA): TGCAGTGCTAGCGGGAGAAACGAGCAGTACTTC. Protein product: CSASGRNEQYF.

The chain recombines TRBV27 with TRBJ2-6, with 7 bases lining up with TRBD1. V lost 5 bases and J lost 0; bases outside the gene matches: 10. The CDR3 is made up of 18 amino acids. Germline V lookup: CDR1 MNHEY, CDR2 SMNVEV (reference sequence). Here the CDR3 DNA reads TGTGCCAGCAGTATCCGGGACAGCGGATTCTCTGGGGCCAACGTCCTGACTTTC. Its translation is CASSIRDSGFSGANVLTF.

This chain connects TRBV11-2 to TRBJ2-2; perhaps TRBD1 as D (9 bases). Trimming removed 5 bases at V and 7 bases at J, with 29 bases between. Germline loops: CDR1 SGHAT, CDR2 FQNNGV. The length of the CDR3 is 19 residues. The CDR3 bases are TGTGCCAGCAGCCCCGGGAGGGGACAGGGCACAATTTTGATCGGGGAGCTGTTTTTT. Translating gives CASSPGRGQGTILIGELFF.

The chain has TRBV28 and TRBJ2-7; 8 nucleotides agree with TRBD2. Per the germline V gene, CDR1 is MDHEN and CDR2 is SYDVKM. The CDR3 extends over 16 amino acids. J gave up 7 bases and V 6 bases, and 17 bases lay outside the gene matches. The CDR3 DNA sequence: TGTGCCAGCAGCCGAATTGCTAGCGGGCCGAGGGGGGAGCAGTACTTC. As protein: CASSRIASGPRGEQYF.

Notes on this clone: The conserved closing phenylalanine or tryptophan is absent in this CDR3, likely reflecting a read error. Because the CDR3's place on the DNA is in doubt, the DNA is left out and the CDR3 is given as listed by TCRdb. CDR3: CATPATGFVE. The genes are TRBV5-1 and TRBJ1-4; no check of the table's D call, TRBD1, against the DNA was made. The CDR3 is 10 residues long, ends included. Looked up from germline, CDR1 is SGHRS and CDR2 is YFSETQ.

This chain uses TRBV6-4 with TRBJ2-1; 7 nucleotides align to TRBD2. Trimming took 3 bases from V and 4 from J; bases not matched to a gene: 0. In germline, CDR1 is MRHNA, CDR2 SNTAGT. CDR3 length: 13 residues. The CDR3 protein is CASSEREYNEQFF. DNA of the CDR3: TGTGCCAGCAGTGAGCGGGAGTACAATGAGCAGTTCTTC.

The CDR3 DNA reads as TGTGCCAGCAGTTTGACTAGCGTCGGGGAGCAGTTCTTC. Protein product: CASSLTSVGEQFF. The chain recombines TRBV7-9 with TRBJ2-1; 8 nucleotides line up with TRBD2. Trimming cost V 6 bases and J 10 bases; bases outside gene matches: 8. Germline CDR1 is SEHNR and CDR2 is FQNEAQ (reference sequence). This CDR3 comprises 13 residues.

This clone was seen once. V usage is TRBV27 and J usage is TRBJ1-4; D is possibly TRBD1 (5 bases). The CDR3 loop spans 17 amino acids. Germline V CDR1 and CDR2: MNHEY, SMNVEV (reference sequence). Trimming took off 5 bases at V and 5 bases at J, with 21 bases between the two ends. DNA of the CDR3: TGTGCCAGCAGTCTAAGAGGGCCGAGGGGCCCCAATGAAAAACTGTTTTTT. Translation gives CASSLRGPRGPNEKLFF. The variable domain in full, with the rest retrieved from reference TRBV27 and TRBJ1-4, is EAQVTQNPRYLITVTGKKLTVTCSQNMNHEYMSWYRQDPGLGLRQIYYSMNVEVTDKGDVPEGYKVSRKEKRNFPLILESPSPNQTSLYFCASSLRGPRGPNEKLFFGSGTQLSVL.

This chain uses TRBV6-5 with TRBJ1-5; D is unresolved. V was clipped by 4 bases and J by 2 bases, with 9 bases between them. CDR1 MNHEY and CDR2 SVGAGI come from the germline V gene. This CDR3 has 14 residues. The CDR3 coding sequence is TGTGCCAGCAGTTCGGTCCCAGGCAATCAGCCCCAGCATTTT. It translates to CASSSVPGNQPQHF.

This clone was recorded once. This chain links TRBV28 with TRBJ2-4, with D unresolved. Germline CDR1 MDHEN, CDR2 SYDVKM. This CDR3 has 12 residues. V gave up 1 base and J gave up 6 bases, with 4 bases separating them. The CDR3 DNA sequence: TGTGCCAGCAGTTTATACAGAAACATTCAGTACTTC. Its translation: CASSLYRNIQYF.

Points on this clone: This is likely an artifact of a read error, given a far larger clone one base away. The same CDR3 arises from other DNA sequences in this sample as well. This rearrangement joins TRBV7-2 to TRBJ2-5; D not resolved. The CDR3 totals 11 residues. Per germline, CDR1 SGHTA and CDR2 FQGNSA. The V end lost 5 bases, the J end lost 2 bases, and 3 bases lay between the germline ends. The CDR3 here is CASSIQETQYF. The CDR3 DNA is TGTGCCAGCAGCATACAAGAGACCCAGTACTTC.

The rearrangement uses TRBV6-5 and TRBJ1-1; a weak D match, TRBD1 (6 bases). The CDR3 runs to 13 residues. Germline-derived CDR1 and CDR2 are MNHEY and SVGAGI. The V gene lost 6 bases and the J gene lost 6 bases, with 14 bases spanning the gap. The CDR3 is CASRAGGLPEAFF. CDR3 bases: TGTGCCAGCAGGGCGGGGGGGCTGCCTGAAGCTTTCTTT.

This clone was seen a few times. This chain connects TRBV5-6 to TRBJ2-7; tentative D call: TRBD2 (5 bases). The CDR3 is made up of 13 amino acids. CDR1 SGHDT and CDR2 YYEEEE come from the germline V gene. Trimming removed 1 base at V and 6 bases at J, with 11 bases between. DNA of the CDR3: TGTGCCAGCAGCTTGACGTCGGGATCCGAGCAGTACTTC. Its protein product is CASSLTSGSEQYF.

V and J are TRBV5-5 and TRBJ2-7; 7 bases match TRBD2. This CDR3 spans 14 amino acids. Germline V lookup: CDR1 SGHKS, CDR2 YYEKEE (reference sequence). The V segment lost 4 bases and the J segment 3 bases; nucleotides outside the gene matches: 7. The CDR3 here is CASSPRTSFYEQYF. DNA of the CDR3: TGTGCCAGCAGCCCCCGGACTAGTTTCTACGAGCAGTACTTC. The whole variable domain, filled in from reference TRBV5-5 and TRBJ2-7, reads DAGVTQSPTHLIKTRGQQVTLRCSPISGHKSVSWYQQVLGQGPQFIFQYYEKEERGRGNFPDRFSARQFPNYSSELNVNALLLGDSALYLCASSPRTSFYEQYFGPGTRLTVT.

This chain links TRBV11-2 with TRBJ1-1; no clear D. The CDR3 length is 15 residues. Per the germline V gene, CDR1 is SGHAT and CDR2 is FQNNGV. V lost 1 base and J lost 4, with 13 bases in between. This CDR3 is CASSLGGNRGTEAFF. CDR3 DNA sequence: TGTGCCAGCAGCTTAGGTGGGAATCGGGGCACTGAAGCTTTCTTT. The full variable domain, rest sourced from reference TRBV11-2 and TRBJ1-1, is EAGVAQSPRYKIIEKRQSVAFWCNPISGHATLYWYQQILGQGPKLLIQFQNNGVVDDSQLPKDRFSAERLKGVDSTLKIQPAKLEDSAVYLCASSLGGNRGTEAFFGQGTRLTVV.

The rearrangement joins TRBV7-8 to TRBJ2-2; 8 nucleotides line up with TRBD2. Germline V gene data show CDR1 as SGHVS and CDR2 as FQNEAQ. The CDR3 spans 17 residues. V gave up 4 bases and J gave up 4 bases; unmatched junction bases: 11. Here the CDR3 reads CASSSEPGGRFTGELFF. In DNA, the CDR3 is TGTGCCAGCAGCTCGGAACCAGGCGGGAGGTTCACCGGGGAGCTGTTTTTT.

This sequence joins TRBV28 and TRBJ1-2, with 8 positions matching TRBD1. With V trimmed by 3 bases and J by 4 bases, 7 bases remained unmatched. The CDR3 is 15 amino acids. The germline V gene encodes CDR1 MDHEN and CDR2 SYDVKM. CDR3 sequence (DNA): TGTGCCAGCAGTTTTTACCCGACAGGGGTCTATGGCTACACCTTC. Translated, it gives CASSFYPTGVYGYTF.

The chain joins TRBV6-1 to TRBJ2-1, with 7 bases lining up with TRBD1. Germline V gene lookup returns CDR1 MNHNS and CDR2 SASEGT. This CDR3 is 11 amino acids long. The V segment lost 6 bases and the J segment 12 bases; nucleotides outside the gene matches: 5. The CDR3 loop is CASRGQFWQFF. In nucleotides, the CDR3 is TGTGCCAGCAGGGGACAGTTTTGGCAGTTCTTC.

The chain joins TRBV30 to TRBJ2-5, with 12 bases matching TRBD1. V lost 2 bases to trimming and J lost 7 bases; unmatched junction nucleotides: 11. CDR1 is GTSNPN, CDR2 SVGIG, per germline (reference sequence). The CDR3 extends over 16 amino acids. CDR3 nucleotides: TGTGCCTGGAGTACAGGCGGGACAGGGGGCTTCTCGACCCAGTACTTC. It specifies CAWSTGGTGGFSTQYF.

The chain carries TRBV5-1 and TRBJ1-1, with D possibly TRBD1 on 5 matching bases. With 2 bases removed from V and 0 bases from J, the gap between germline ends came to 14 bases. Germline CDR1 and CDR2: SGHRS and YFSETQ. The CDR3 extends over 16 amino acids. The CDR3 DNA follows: TGCGCCAGCAGCTTCGGGCAGGGAAGGATGAACACTGAAGCTTTCTTT. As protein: CASSFGQGRMNTEAFF.

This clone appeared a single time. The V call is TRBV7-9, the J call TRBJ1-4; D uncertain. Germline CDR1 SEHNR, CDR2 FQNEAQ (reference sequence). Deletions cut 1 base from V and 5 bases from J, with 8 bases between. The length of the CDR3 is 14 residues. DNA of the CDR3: TGTGCCAGCAGCTTAGAAGTACTGAATGAAAAACTGTTTTTT. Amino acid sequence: CASSLEVLNEKLFF.

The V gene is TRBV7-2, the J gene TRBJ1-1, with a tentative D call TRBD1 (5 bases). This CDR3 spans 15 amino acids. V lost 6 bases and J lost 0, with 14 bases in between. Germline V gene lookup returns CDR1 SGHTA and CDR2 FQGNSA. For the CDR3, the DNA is TGTGCCAGCAGTCCAGGGTTTCCTATGAACACTGAAGCTTTCTTT. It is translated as CASSPGFPMNTEAFF. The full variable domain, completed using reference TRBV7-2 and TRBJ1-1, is GAGVSQSPSNKVTEKGKDVELRCDPISGHTALYWYRQSLGQGLEFLIYFQGNSAPDKSGLPSDRFSAERTGGSVSTLTIQRTQQEDSAVYLCASSPGFPMNTEAFFGQGTRLTVV.

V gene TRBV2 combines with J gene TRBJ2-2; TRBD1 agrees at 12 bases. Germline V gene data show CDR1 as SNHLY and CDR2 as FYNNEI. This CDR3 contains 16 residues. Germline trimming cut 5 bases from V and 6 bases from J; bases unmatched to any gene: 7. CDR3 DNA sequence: TGTGCCAGCAGTCGGGAGGGACAGGGGGCCTCCGGGGAGCTGTTTTTT. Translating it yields CASSREGQGASGELFF.

For the CDR3, the DNA is TGTGCCAGCAGCTTAGCGGCGTGGGGCACCCGCACAGATACGCAGTATTTT. Encoded protein: CASSLAAWGTRTDTQYF. The chain employs TRBV7-9 and TRBJ2-3, with D perhaps TRBD1 (5 bases). Germline assignment: CDR1 SEHNR and CDR2 FQNEAQ (reference sequence). V was cut by 0 bases and J by 1 base, with 14 bases left in between. The CDR3 runs to 17 residues.

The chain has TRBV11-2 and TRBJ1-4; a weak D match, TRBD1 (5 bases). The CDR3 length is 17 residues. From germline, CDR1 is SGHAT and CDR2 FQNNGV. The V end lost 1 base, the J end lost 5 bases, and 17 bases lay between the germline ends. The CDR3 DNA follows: TGTGCCAGCAGCTTAGTGGCGCCGGGGACTCTAAATGAAAAACTGTTTTTT. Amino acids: CASSLVAPGTLNEKLFF.

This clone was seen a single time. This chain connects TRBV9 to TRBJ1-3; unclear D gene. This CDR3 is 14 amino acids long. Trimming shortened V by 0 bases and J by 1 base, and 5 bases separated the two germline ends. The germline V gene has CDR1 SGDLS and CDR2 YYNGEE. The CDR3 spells CASSVGKSGNTIYF. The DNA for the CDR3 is TGTGCCAGCAGCGTAGGTAAATCTGGAAACACCATATATTTT.